The 8 T cell receptor beta chains below were found in one sample sequenced in a study of T cells in Graves' hyperthyroidism and ophthalmopathy (dated by TCRdb to between 2018 and 2021). The method behind the library was multiplex PCR. Sequenced on an Illumina HiSeq 2000. The TCR beta CDR3 regions were amplified from RNA transcripts. The first round of RT-PCR for the TCR CDR3 was performed with the HTBI primer set and the Qiagen OneStep RT-PCR kit. TCRdb cleaned the public reads at Q25 with fastp, built clones with MiXCR and kept in-frame beta chains. Each record represents a unique CDR3 protein, reported with the most common genes and DNA among its rows. Recorded for this sample are fewer than 750,000 distinct CDR3 sequences; about 15% of them occurred a single time. The ten most abundant clones make up about 3.9% of the sample. The sample taken for sequencing was blood. The receptors come from a woman aged 40 to 55 with Graves' ophthalmopathy.

This clonotype appeared a few times. The V gene is TRBV6-2 or TRBV6-3, the J gene TRBJ2-7; D may match TRBD1 or TRBD2 (5 bases each). V lost 7 bases to trimming and J lost 1 base, with 14 bases between them. Looked up from germline, CDR1 is MNHEY and CDR2 is SVGEGT. The CDR3 spans 14 residues. DNA of the CDR3: TGTGCCAGCAAGTCCCGAGGGGATTCCTACGAGCAGTACTTC. It is translated as CASKSRGDSYEQYF.

The rearrangement joins TRBV7-2 to TRBJ1-5; D is unclear. The CDR3 length is 14 residues. Germline-derived CDR1 and CDR2 are SGHTA and FQGNSA. The V and J ends lost 2 bases and 3 bases respectively, with 8 bases between them. CDR3 DNA: TGTGCCAGCAGCTTAAAGGTCCTCAATCAGCCCCAGCATTTT. This codes for CASSLKVLNQPQHF.

The sample holds many counts of this clonotype. V usage is TRBV28 and J usage is TRBJ1-1; 9 bases fit TRBD1. Germline loops: CDR1 MDHEN, CDR2 SYDVKM. The CDR3 consists of 16 residues. The V segment lost 6 bases and the J segment 4 bases; nucleotides outside the gene matches: 12. The CDR3 here is CASRPDRGVDSTEAFF. CDR3 sequence (DNA): TGTGCCAGCAGACCAGACAGGGGGGTAGATAGCACTGAAGCTTTCTTT.

Ten or more counts support this clonotype. The chain links TRBV9 to TRBJ1-1; TRBD1 might be the D (6 bases). This CDR3 contains 15 residues. Trimming stripped 4 bases from V and 4 bases from J, with 17 bases between. Germline V gene data show CDR1 as SGDLS and CDR2 as YYNGEE. For the CDR3, the DNA is TGTGCCAGCAGCCGTATTTCGGACAGTTCCACTGAAGCTTTCTTT. Its translation is CASSRISDSSTEAFF. Combining the CDR3 with reference TRBV9 and TRBJ1-1 gives the whole variable domain DSGVTQTPKHLITATGQRVTLRCSPRSGDLSVYWYQQSLDQGLQFLIQYYNGEERAKGNILERFSAQQFPDLHSELNLSSLELGDSALYFCASSRISDSSTEAFFGQGTRLTVV.

This clonotype was seen many times. The genes are TRBV27 and TRBJ2-7, with D uncertain. Trimming took off 5 bases at V and 4 bases at J, with 12 bases between the two ends. The V gene's germline CDR1 is MNHEY and CDR2 SMNVEV (reference sequence). This CDR3 contains 13 residues. For the CDR3, the DNA is TGTGCCAGCAGTAGGTCAACCCAGTACGAGCAGTACTTC. Protein product: CASSRSTQYEQYF.

This clonotype was observed a handful of times. The chain joins TRBV10-3 to TRBJ2-2; no firm D call. V lost 0 bases, J lost 1 base, and 9 bases lay in between. CDR1 ENHRY and CDR2 SYGVKD come from the germline V gene. The CDR3 is made up of 16 amino acids. The CDR3, as DNA: TGTGCCATCAGTGAGTCATGGTCCGGGAACACCGGGGAGCTGTTTTTT. It specifies CAISESWSGNTGELFF.

This clonotype was seen ten or more times. The chain links TRBV10-3 to TRBJ2-2; possibly TRBD1 for D (5 bases). This CDR3 has 15 residues. Germline V gene data show CDR1 as ENHRY and CDR2 as SYGVKD. V lost 4 bases and J 0 bases, leaving 9 bases between the germline ends. CDR3 DNA: TGTGCCATCAGTGGTCCAGGGTCGAACACCGGGGAGCTGTTTTTT. It translates to CAISGPGSNTGELFF.

This clonotype was found many times. The chain joins TRBV7-8 to TRBJ2-5; D is possibly TRBD1 (5 bases). Between the trimmed V and J ends, which lost 5 bases and 0 bases, there was a span of 19 bases. The CDR3 contains 17 residues. Germline CDR1 is SGHVS and CDR2 is FQNEAQ. CDR3: CASSNSWTPRYQETQYF. CDR3 DNA sequence: TGTGCCAGCAGCAATAGTTGGACACCCCGGTACCAAGAGACCCAGTACTTC.